The rows below give T cell receptor beta chains drawn from one sample of a study of T cells in tuberculosis. The method was immunoSEQ multiplex PCR; TCRdb's version includes in-frame clones alone and lacks a portion of them. The profile covers about 34,000 clones, with approximately 90% appearing a single time and about 2.4% taken by the ten largest. This specimen consisted of PBMCs, obtained at tuberculosis diagnosis. The receptors here all came from an adult with tuberculosis. Each CDR3 is given with its conserved first and last residue. Fields, in order: V gene, clone size, J gene, D gene, CDR3 DNA, CDR3 protein. The D gene is left open where the match is weak. Rows give clone size only sometimes, using once, few, many, or a class for an expanded clone.

TRBV19	.	TRBJ1-5	TRBD1	TGTGCCAGTAGTCCGGACAGGCCTAATCAGCCCCAGCATTTT	CASSPDRPNQPQHF
TRBV6-4	.	TRBJ2-1	TRBD1	TGTGCCAGCAGAGACGACAGGGAACTCTACAATGAGCAGTTCTTC	CASRDDRELYNEQFF
TRBV27	.	TRBJ1-3	TRBD1	TGTGCCAGCACCGGGACAGGGTCTGGAAACACCATATATTTT	CASTGTGSGNTIYF
TRBV4-1	.	TRBJ1-4	TRBD1	TGCGCCAGCAGCCAAGATCTGCAGGGGGCTGGGGTAAAACTGTTTTTT	CASSQDLQGAGVKLFF
TRBV30	.	TRBJ2-5	.	TGTGCCTGGAGTGTATCTACGGAGACCCAGTACTTC	CAWSVSTETQYF
TRBV19	few	TRBJ2-7	TRBD1	TGTGCCAGTAGTGCGCAGACAGGGGCCAACGAGCAGTACTTC	CASSAQTGANEQYF
TRBV14	.	TRBJ2-1	TRBD1	TGTGCCAGCAGCCAGAGAAAGGGGGCATTGGATGAGCAGTTCTTC	CASSQRKGALDEQFF
TRBV11-1	.	TRBJ1-1	.	TGTGCCAGCAGCTGGGAGGACGGCCCCCTACGCCATGAAGCTTTCTTT	CASSWEDGPLRHEAFF
TRBV11-2	.	TRBJ2-5	.	TGTGCCAGCTCTGACCTCCGACAGCAAGAGACCCAGTACTTC	CASSDLRQQETQYF
TRBV28	.	TRBJ1-5	TRBD1	TGTGCCAGCAGGGTGGACAGGGCCTTCTATAGCAATCAGCCCCAGCATTTT	CASRVDRAFYSNQPQHF
TRBV10-2	.	TRBJ1-5	TRBD1	TGCGCCAGCAGGGGGTTAGGGCAGGGGGCAAATCAGCCCCAGCATTTT	CASRGLGQGANQPQHF
TRBV7-3	.	TRBJ2-3	TRBD2	TGTGCCAGCAGCCTCGCGGGGAGGGCAGATACGCAGTATTTT	CASSLAGRADTQYF
TRBV15	.	TRBJ2-2	.	TGTGCCACCAGCAGAGATCTCGGGTCGGGGGGCGGTGGGGAGCTGTTTTTT	CATSRDLGSGGGGELFF
TRBV5-1	.	TRBJ2-3	TRBD2	TGCGCCAGCAGCTTCACCAGCGGGGGTCGCACAGATACGCAGTATTTT	CASSFTSGGRTDTQYF
TRBV6-1	.	TRBJ1-1	.	TGTGCCAGCATCACGCCCCTTGCGGGGGTAGGTGAAGCTTTCTTT	CASITPLAGVGEAFF
TRBV28	.	TRBJ1-1	.	TGTGCCAGCAGTACCGCAGGTGAAGCTTTCTTT	CASSTAGEAFF
TRBV5-1	.	TRBJ2-7	TRBD2	TGCGCCAGCAGCGCCTCGACTAGCGGGGGTGGAGAGCAGTACTTC	CASSASTSGGGEQYF
TRBV27	once	TRBJ2-5	TRBD1	TGTGCCAGCAGTCAAAACAGGGGGCAGGAGACCCAGTACTTC	CASSQNRGQETQYF
TRBV6-5	.	TRBJ2-1	TRBD2	TGTGCCAGCAGTTACTCTCTAGCGGGGGGAACGAATGAGCAGTTCTTC	CASSYSLAGGTNEQFF
TRBV2	.	TRBJ1-1	TRBD1	TGTGCCAGCCACAGGGGAACGGTGACTGAAGCTTTCTTT	CASHRGTVTEAFF
TRBV27	.	TRBJ1-4	.	TGTGCCAGCAGTTTATCAGGGGGTTTTAATGAAAAACTGTTTTTT	CASSLSGGFNEKLFF
TRBV13	.	TRBJ2-1	.	TGTGCCAGCAGCCTACCTAACCCCCACAATGAGCAGTTCTTC	CASSLPNPHNEQFF
TRBV23-1	.	TRBJ2-3	.	TGCGCCAGCAGTCCGAAGGATGCGTCGGGATTAACACGGGATACGCAGTATTTT	CASSPKDASGLTRDTQYF
TRBV6-5	.	TRBJ1-1	.	TGTGCCAGCAGGTCGACTCGGAGGGGCACTGAAGCTTTCTTT	CASRSTRRGTEAFF
TRBV19	.	TRBJ1-5	.	TGTGCCAGTAGTTACAGGGGCAATCAGCCCCAGCATTTT	CASSYRGNQPQHF
TRBV7-3	.	TRBJ2-1	TRBD2	TGTGCCAGCAGCCGCAGTGGCGGGGGGCCCCACCTCTTC	CASSRSGGGPHLF
TRBV6-4	few	TRBJ2-3	.	TGTGCCAGCAGTGACTCACAGAGCACAGATACGCAGTATTTT	CASSDSQSTDTQYF
TRBV10-3	.	TRBJ1-2	.	TGTGCCATCCTAGGGGTGGAATATGGCTACACCTTC	CAILGVEYGYTF
TRBV27	.	TRBJ1-6	.	TGTGCCAGCAGTTTCCGGGGATCTAATTCACCCCTCCACTTT	CASSFRGSNSPLHF
TRBV19	.	TRBJ1-2	.	TGTGCCAGTAGTAACCGGGGAGCTAACTATGGCTACACCTTC	CASSNRGANYGYTF
TRBV7-2	.	TRBJ2-7	.	TGTGCCAGCAGCTTCGACTGGGAGTCCTACGAGCAGTACTTC	CASSFDWESYEQYF
TRBV6-4	.	TRBJ2-1	TRBD2	TGTGCCAGCAGCCTAAGGGGAGGGAAGGGCAATGAGCAGTTCTTC	CASSLRGGKGNEQFF
TRBV30	.	TRBJ1-2	.	TGTGCCTGGAGTGTACGACAGCAATCCGGCTACACCTTC	CAWSVRQQSGYTF
TRBV7-3	.	TRBJ2-3	.	TGTGCCAGCAGGCCTAAGGGGCTTCCAGGGCGAGGAATCACAGATACGCAGTATTTT	CASRPKGLPGRGITDTQYF
TRBV15	.	TRBJ2-3	TRBD1	TGTGCCACCAGCAGAGGCCTGGACAGGGGCCTAGATACGCAGTATTTT	CATSRGLDRGLDTQYF
TRBV5-4	once	TRBJ2-7	TRBD1	TGTGCCAGCAGCCGGACAGGTCTCTACGAGCAGTACTTC	CASSRTGLYEQYF
TRBV7-2	.	TRBJ2-1	.	TGTGCCAGCAGCTTATCTCGTGCGAGGGATGAGCAGTTCTTC	CASSLSRARDEQFF
TRBV11-2	.	TRBJ1-2	TRBD1	TGTGCCAGCAGGCTAAACACAGGGGGAGGCTACACCTTC	CASRLNTGGGYTF
TRBV6-1	few	TRBJ1-6	.	TGTGCCAGCAGTCAACAGGACAGTGTCGTATCACCCCTCCACTTT	CASSQQDSVVSPLHF
TRBV19	.	TRBJ1-1	TRBD1	TGTGCCAGTAGTCCCCGACAGGGGAACACTGAAGCTTTCTTT	CASSPRQGNTEAFF
TRBV7-2	.	TRBJ2-3	TRBD2	TGTGCCAGCAGCTTGGGGCGGGGGGGCCCAGATACGCAGTATTTT	CASSLGRGGPDTQYF
TRBV5-1	.	TRBJ2-3	TRBD2	TGCGCCAGCAGTTATGGTCTAGCGGGGTCAGATACGCAGTATTTT	CASSYGLAGSDTQYF
TRBV28	few	TRBJ1-1	.	TGTGCCGGAGGACCGCTTGGAACTGAAGCTTTCTTT	CAGGPLGTEAFF
TRBV6-5	.	TRBJ1-2	.	TGTGCCAGCAGTTACTCCGGGTTATATGGCTACACCTTC	CASSYSGLYGYTF